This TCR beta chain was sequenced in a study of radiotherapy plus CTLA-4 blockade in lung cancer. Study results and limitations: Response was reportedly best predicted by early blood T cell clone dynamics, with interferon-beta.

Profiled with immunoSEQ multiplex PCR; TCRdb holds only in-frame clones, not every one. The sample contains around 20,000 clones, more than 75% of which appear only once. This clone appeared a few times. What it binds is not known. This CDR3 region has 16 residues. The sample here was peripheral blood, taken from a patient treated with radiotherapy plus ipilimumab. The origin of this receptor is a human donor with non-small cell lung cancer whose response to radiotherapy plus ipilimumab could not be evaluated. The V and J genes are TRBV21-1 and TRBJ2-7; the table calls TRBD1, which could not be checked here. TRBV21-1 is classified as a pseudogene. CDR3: CASSTPGQGAVYEQYF. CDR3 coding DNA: TGTGCCAGCAGCACGCCGGGACAGGGGGCAGTGTACGAGCAGTACTTC.